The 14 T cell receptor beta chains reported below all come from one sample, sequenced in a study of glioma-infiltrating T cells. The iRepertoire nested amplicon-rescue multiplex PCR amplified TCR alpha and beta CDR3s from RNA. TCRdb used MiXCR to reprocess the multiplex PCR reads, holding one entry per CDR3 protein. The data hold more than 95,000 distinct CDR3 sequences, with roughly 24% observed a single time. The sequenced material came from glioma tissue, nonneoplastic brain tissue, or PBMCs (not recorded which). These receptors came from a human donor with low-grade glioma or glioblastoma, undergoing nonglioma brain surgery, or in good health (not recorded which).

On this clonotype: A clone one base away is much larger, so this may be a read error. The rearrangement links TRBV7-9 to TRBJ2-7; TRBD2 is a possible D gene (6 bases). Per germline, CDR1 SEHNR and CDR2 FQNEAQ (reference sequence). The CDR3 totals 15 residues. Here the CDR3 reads CASRLDPGSPYEQYF. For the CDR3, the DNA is TGTGCCAGCCGCTTAGATCCCGGGAGCCCCTACGAGCAGTACTTC.

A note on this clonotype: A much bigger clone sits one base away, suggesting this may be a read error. CDR3 nucleotides: TGTGCTAGTGGTCCACATACCGGGACGCCTACTTTCCACTCCTCACCCCCCGGGTATTTT. It specifies CASGPHTGTPTFHSSPPGYF. This chain connects TRBV12-5 to TRBJ1-5, with D possibly matching TRBD1 (5 bases). CDR1 is LGHNT, CDR2 FRNRAP, per germline. The CDR3 is 20 residues long.

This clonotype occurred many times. This chain's CDR3 is CASSYRGNTEAFF. The CDR3 DNA is TGTGCCAGCAGTTATAGGGGGAACACTGAAGCTTTCTTT. The V call is TRBV6-2 or TRBV6-3, the J call TRBJ1-1, with D possibly matching TRBD1 (5 bases). Trimming took 3 bases from V and 1 from J, leaving 6 bases between them. Germline lookup yields CDR1 MNHEY and CDR2 SVGEGT. The length of the CDR3 is 13 residues.

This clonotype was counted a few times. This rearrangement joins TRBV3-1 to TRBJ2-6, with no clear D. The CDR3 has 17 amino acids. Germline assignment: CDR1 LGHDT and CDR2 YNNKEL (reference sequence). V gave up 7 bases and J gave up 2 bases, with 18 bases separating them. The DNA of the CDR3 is TGTGCCAGCACCCCGGGTCTCGCAGGAACTGGGGCCAACGTCCTGACTTTC. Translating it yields CASTPGLAGTGANVLTF.

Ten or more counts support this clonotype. DNA of the CDR3: TGTGCCAGCAGTTTACGCCGGTCCACGAATGAGCAGTTCTTC. Encoded protein: CASSLRRSTNEQFF. The chain is built from TRBV28 and TRBJ2-1; unclear D gene. The CDR3 is 14 amino acids. Looked up from germline, CDR1 is MDHEN and CDR2 is SYDVKM. Trimming cost V 2 bases and J 7 bases, with 12 bases left between them.

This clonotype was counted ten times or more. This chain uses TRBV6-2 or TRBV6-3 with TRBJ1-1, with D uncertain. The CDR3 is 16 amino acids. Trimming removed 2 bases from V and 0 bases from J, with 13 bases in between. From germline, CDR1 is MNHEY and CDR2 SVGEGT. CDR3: CASSYRAWHMNTEAFF. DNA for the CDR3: TGTGCCAGCAGTTACCGCGCATGGCACATGAACACTGAAGCTTTCTTT.

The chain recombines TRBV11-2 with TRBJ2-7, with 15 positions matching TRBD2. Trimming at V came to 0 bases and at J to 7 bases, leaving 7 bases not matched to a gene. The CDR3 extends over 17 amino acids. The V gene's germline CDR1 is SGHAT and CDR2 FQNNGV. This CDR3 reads CASSLDRTSGRALEQYF. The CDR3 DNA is TGTGCCAGCAGCTTAGACAGGACTAGCGGGAGGGCATTAGAGCAGTACTTC.

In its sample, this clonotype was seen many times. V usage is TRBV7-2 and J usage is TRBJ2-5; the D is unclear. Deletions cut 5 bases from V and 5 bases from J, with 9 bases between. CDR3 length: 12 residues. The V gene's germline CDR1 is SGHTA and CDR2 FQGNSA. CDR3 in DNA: TGTGCCAGCAGCCAAAACGGGGAGACCCAGTACTTC. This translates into CASSQNGETQYF.

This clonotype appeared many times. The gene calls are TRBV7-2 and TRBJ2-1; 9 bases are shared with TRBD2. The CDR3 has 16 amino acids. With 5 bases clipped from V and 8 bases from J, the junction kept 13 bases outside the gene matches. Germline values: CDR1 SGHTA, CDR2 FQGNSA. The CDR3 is CASSPDSGSNGHEQFF. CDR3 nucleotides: TGTGCCAGCAGCCCAGATAGCGGGAGTAATGGGCATGAGCAGTTCTTC.

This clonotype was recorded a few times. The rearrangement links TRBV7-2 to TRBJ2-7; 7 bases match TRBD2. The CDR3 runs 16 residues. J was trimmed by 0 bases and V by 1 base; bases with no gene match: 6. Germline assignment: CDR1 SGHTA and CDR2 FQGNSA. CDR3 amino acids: CASSLGRVAGSYEQYF. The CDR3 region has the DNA TGTGCCAGCAGCTTAGGAAGGGTAGCGGGCTCCTACGAGCAGTACTTC.

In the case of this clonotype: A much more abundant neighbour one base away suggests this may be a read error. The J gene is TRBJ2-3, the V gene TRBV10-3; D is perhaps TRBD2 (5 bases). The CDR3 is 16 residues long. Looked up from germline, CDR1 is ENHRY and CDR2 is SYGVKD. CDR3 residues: CAVSPHVDYSTDTQYF. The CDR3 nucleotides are TGTGCCGTCAGTCCACACGTTGACTATAGCACAGATACGCAGTATTTT.

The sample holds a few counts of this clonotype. The CDR3: CASSGSGRALAYEQYF. The CDR3 region has the DNA TGTGCCAGCAGTGGTAGCGGGAGGGCCCTCGCCTACGAGCAGTACTTC. The V gene is TRBV2, the J gene TRBJ2-7, with 11 positions matching TRBD2. Trimming took 4 bases from V and 2 from J; bases not matched to a gene: 7. The length of the CDR3 is 16 residues. Germline loops: CDR1 SNHLY, CDR2 FYNNEI.

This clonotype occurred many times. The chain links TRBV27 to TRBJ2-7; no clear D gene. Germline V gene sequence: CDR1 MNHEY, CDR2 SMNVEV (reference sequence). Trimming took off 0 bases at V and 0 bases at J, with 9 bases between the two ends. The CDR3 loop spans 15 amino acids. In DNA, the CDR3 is TGTGCCAGCAGTTTATCGCCTACCGCCTCCTACGAGCAGTACTTC. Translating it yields CASSLSPTASYEQYF.

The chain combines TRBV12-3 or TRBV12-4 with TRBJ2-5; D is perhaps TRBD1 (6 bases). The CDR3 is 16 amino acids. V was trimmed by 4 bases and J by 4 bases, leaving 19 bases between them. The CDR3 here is CASSWGHPGSGETQYF. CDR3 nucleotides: TGTGCCAGCAGTTGGGGACACCCTGGGAGCGGAGAGACCCAGTACTTC.